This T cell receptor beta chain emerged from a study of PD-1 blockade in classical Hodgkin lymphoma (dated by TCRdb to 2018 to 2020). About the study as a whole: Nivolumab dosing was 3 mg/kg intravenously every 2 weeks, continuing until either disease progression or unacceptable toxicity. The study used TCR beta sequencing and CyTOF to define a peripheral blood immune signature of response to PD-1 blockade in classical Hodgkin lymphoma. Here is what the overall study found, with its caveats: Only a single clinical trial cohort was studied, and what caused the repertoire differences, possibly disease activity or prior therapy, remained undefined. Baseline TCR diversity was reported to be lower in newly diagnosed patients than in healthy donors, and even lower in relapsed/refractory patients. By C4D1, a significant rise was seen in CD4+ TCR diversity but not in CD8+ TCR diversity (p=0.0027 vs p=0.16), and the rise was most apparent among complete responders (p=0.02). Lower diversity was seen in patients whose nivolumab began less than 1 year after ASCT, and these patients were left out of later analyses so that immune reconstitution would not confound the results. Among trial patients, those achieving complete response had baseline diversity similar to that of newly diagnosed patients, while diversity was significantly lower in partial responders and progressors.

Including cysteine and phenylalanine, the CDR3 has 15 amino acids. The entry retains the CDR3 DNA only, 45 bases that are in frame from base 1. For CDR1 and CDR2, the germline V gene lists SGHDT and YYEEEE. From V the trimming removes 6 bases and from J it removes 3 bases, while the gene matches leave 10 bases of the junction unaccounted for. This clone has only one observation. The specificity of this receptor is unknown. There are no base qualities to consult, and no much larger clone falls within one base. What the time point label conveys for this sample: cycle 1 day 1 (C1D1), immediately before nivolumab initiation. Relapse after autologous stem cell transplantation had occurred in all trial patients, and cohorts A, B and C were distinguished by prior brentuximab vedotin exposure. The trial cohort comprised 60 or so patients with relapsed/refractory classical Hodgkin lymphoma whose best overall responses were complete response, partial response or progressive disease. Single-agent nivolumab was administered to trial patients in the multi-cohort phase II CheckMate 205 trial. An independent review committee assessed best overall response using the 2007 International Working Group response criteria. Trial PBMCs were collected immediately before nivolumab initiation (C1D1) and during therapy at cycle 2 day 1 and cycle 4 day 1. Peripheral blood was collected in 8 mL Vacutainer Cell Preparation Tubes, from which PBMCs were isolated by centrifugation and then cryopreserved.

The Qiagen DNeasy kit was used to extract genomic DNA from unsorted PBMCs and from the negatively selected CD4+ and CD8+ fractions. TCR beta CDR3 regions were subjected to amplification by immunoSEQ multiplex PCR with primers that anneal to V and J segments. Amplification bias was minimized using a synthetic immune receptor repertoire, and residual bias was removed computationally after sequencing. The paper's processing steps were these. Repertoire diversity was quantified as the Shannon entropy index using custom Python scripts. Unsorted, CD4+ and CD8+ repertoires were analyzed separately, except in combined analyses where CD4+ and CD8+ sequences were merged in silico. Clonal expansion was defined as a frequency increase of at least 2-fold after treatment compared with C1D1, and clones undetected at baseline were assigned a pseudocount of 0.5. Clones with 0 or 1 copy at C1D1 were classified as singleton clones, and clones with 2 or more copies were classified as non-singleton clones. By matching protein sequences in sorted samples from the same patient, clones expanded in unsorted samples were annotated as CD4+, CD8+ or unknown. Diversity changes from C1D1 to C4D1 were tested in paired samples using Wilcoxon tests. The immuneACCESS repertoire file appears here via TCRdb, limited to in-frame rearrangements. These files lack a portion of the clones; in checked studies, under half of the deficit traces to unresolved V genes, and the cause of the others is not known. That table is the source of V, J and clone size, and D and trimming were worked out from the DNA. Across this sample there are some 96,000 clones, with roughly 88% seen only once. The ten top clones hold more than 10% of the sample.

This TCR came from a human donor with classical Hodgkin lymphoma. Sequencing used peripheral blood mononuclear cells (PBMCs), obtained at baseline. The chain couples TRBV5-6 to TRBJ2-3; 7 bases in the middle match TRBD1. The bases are TGTGCCAGCACTTCACAGGGGATAAGGACAGATACGCAGTATTTT. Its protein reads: CASTSQGIRTDTQYF.